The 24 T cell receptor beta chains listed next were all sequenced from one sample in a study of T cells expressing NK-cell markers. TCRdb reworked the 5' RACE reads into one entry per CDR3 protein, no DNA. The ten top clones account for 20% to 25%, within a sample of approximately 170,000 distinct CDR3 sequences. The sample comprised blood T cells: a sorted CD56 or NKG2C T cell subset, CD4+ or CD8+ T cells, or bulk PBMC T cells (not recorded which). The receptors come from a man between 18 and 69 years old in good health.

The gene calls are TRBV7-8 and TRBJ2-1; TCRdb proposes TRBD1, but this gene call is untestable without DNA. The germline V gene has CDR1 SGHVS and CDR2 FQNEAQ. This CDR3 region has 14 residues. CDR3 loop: CASSFRVMGNEQFF.

This CDR3 reads CASSQNPGASGANVLTF. The rearrangement joins TRBV5-1 to TRBJ2-6. Germline CDR1 SGHRS, CDR2 YFSETQ. This CDR3 region has 17 residues.

CDR3 in amino acids: CASSVDRGVGELFF. The chain has TRBV7-8 and TRBJ2-2; checking the TCRdb D call of TRBD1 is not possible without DNA. This CDR3 region has 14 residues. Germline V lookup: CDR1 SGHVS, CDR2 FQNEAQ.

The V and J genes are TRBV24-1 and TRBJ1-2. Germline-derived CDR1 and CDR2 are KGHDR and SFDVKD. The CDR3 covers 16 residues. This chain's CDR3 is CATSDRRRGGNYGYTF.

Here the CDR3 reads CASSFTGGGRGYTF. V and J are TRBV12-3 or TRBV12-4 and TRBJ1-2. The CDR3 sequence is 14 residues long.

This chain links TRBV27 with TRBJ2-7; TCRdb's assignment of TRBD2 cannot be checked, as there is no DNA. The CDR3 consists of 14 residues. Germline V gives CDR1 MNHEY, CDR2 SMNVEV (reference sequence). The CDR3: CASRQTSGRYEQYF.

The CDR3 spells CASRRGAIGELFF. The chain uses TRBV6-6 and TRBJ2-2; TCRdb designates TRBD1, a call that cannot be tested without DNA. CDR1 MNHNY and CDR2 SVGAGI come from the germline V gene (reference sequence). The CDR3 runs 13 residues.

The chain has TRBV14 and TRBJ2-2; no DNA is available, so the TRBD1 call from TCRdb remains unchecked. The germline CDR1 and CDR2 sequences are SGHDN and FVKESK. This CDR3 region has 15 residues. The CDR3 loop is CATPGGGQETGELFF.

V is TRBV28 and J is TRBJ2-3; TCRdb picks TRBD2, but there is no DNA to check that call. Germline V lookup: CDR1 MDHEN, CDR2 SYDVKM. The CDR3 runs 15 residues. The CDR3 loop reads CASSFLEGPLDTQYF.

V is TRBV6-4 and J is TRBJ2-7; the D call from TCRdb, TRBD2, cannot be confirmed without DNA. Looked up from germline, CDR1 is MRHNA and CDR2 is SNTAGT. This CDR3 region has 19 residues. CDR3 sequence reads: CASSARTSGGTITSYEQYF.

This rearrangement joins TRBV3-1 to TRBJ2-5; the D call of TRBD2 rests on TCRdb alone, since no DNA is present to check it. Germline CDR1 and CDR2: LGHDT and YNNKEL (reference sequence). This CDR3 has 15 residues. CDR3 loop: CASSLAGEYQETQYF.

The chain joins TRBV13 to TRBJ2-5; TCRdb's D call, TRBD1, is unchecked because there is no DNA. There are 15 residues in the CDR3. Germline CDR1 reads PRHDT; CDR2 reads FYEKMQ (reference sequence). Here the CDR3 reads CASSSLDRDGKTQYF.

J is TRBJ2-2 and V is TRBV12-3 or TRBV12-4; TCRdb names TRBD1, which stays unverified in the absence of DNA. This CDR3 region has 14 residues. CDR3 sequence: CASSLTGGSGELFF.

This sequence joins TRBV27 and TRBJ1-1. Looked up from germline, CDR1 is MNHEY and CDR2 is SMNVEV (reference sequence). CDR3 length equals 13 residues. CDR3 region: CASGTLTNTEAFF.

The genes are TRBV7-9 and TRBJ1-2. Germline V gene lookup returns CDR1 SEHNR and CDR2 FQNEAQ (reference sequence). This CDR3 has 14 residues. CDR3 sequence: CASSLSAGGDGYTF.

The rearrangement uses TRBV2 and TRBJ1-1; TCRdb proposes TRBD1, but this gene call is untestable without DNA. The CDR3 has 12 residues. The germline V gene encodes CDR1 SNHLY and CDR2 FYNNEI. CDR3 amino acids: CASSEPGAGAFF.

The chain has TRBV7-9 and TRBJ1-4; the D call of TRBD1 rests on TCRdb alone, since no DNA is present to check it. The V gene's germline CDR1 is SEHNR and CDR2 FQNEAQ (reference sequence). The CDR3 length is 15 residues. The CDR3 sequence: CASRYGQATNEKLFF.

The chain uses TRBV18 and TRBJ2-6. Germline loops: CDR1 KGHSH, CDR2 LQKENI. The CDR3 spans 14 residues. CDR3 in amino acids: CASSPVPGANVLTF.

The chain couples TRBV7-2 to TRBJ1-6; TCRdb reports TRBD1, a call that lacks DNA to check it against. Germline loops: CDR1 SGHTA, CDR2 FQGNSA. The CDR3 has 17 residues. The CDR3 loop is CASSFGRRGQGNSPLHF.

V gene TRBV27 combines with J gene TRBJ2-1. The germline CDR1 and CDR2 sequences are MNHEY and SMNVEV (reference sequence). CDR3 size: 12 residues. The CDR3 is CASSTWENEQFF.

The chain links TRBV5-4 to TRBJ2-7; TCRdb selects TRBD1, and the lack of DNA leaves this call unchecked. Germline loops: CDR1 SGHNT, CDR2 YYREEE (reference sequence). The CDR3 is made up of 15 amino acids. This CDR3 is CASSRWDRENYEQYF.

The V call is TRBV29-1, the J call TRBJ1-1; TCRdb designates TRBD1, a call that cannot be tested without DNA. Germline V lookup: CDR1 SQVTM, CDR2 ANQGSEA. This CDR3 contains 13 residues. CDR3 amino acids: CSVWTGLNTEAFF.

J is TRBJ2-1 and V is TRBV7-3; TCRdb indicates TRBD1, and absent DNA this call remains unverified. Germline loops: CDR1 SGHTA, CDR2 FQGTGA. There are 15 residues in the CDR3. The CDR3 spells CASSSTGGRYNEQFF.

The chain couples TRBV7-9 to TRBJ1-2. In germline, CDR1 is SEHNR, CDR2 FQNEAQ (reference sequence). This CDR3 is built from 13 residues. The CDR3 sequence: CASSLDQDGGYTF.